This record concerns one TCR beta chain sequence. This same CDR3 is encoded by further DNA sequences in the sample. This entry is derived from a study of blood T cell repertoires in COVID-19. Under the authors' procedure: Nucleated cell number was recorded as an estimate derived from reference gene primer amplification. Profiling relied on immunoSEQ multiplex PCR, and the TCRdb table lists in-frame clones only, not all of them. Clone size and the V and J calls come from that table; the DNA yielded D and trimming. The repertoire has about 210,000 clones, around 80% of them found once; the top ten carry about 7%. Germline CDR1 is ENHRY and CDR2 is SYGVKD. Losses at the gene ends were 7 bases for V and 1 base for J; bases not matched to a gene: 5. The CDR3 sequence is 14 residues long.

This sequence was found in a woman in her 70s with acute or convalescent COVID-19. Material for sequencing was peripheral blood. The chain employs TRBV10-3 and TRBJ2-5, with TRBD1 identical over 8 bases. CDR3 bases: TGTGCCATCAAGCAGGGGGCTTCCCAAGAGACCCAGTACTTC. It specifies CAIKQGASQETQYF.